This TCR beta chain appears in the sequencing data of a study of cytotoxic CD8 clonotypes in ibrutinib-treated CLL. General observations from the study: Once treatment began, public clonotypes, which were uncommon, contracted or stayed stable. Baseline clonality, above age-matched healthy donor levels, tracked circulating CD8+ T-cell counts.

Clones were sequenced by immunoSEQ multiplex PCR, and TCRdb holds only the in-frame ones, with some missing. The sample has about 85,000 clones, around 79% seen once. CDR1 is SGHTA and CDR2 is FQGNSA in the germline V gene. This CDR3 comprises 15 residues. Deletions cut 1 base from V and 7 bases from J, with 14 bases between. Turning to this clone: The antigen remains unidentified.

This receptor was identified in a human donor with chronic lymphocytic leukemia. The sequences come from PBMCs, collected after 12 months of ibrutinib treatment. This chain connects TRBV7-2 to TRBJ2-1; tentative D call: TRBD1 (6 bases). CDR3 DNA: TGTGCCAGCAGCTTAGTAGGGGGTGAGGGGAATGAGCAGTTCTTC. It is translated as CASSLVGGEGNEQFF.